The rows below give T cell receptor beta chains drawn from one sample of a study of PD-L1 blockade in urothelial cancer. The assay was immunoSEQ multiplex PCR, and TCRdb's table has in-frame clones only and misses some. This sample has some 71,000 clones, with around nine tenths found just once. Sequencing was performed on PBMCs, taken around atezolizumab (anti-PD-L1) treatment. These receptors were collected from a man in his 60s with urothelial cancer. CDR3s include the opening cysteine and the closing phenylalanine or tryptophan. A D gene is named only where the DNA matches it firmly. Some rows mark clone size as missing; the rest say once, few, many or name a class of expanded clone.

J gene: TRBJ2-4
clone size: -
D gene: -
V gene: TRBV19
CDR3 DNA: TGTGCCAGTAGTACCCGAACAGGGGCCAAAAACATTCAGTACTTC
CDR3 protein: CASSTRTGAKNIQYF

J gene: TRBJ1-6
clone size: -
D gene: TRBD1
V gene: TRBV18
CDR3 DNA: TGTGCCAGCTCACCTCTTCAGGGGGGAGCCTCACCCCTCCACTTT
CDR3 protein: CASSPLQGGASPLHF

J gene: TRBJ2-1
clone size: once
D gene: -
V gene: TRBV12-2
CDR3 DNA: TGTGCAAGTCGCTCGTATTGGCGGGGGAGCTCCTACAATGAGCAGTTCTTC
CDR3 protein: CASRSYWRGSSYNEQFF

J gene: TRBJ2-7
clone size: -
D gene: -
V gene: TRBV19
CDR3 DNA: TGTGCCAGTAGTACAGGGGCCTCCTACGAGCAGTACTTC
CDR3 protein: CASSTGASYEQYF

J gene: TRBJ2-2
clone size: -
D gene: -
V gene: TRBV5-1
CDR3 DNA: TGCGCCAGCAAACGGGCAGGGCCTGGATTTATCCCCGGGGAGCTGTTTTTT
CDR3 protein: CASKRAGPGFIPGELFF

J gene: TRBJ2-7
clone size: -
D gene: -
V gene: TRBV6-5
CDR3 DNA: TGTGCCAGCAGTTACACCGGGGGAAGGTACGAGCAGTACTTC
CDR3 protein: CASSYTGGRYEQYF

J gene: TRBJ1-3
clone size: -
D gene: TRBD1
V gene: TRBV7-9
CDR3 DNA: TGTGCCAGCAGCTTTAAAAGGGGGACAGAAGGCTCTGGAAACACCATATATTTT
CDR3 protein: CASSFKRGTEGSGNTIYF

J gene: TRBJ2-7
clone size: -
D gene: TRBD2
V gene: TRBV7-8
CDR3 DNA: TGTGCCAGCAGCTTAGTTCCCAGCGGGGGCCCTACACACTACGAGCAGTACTTC
CDR3 protein: CASSLVPSGGPTHYEQYF

J gene: TRBJ1-3
clone size: -
D gene: -
V gene: TRBV5-1
CDR3 DNA: TGCGCCAGCAGCCCCGGGGGATTTGGAAACACCATATATTTT
CDR3 protein: CASSPGGFGNTIYF

J gene: TRBJ2-3
clone size: -
D gene: TRBD1
V gene: TRBV4-3
CDR3 DNA: TGCGCCAGCAGCTTGGACAGGGTGGAGCAGTATTTT
CDR3 protein: CASSLDRVEQYF

J gene: TRBJ2-4
clone size: -
D gene: TRBD1
V gene: TRBV5-5
CDR3 DNA: TGTGCCAGCACCTCAAGAGGACAGGGCCTTAACATTCAGTACTTC
CDR3 protein: CASTSRGQGLNIQYF

J gene: TRBJ2-3
clone size: -
D gene: -
V gene: TRBV5-1
CDR3 DNA: TGCGCCAGCAGCAGCGGCGTGGTTTCAGATACGCAGTATTTT
CDR3 protein: CASSSGVVSDTQYF

J gene: TRBJ1-1
clone size: -
D gene: -
V gene: TRBV6-5
CDR3 DNA: TGTGCCAGCAGTACCTACAGCTCTGAAGCTTTCTTT
CDR3 protein: CASSTYSSEAFF

J gene: TRBJ2-7
clone size: -
D gene: TRBD1
V gene: TRBV11-2
CDR3 DNA: TGTGCCAGCAGCTTAACCGGGACAGGGGGCTCTAACGAGCAGTACTTC
CDR3 protein: CASSLTGTGGSNEQYF

J gene: TRBJ1-5
clone size: -
D gene: TRBD1
V gene: TRBV9
CDR3 DNA: TGTGCCAGCAGCCCCCGGGACAGCCCCAATCAGCCCCAGCATTTT
CDR3 protein: CASSPRDSPNQPQHF

J gene: TRBJ1-2
clone size: -
D gene: -
V gene: TRBV7-9
CDR3 DNA: TGTGCCAGCAGCTTAGATGCTATGGGCAACTATGGCTACACCTTC
CDR3 protein: CASSLDAMGNYGYTF

J gene: TRBJ2-7
clone size: -
D gene: -
V gene: TRBV7-9
CDR3 DNA: TGTGCCAGCAGCTTAGCGGCAGGGGACGAGCAGTACTTC
CDR3 protein: CASSLAAGDEQYF

J gene: TRBJ2-7
clone size: -
D gene: TRBD1
V gene: TRBV13
CDR3 DNA: TGTGCCAGCAGCCACCGGACAGGGATGAGGTACGAGCAGTACTTC
CDR3 protein: CASSHRTGMRYEQYF

J gene: TRBJ2-7
clone size: -
D gene: TRBD1
V gene: TRBV28
CDR3 DNA: TGTGCCAGCAGTTTACTAGGACAGGGAGTATCGGGCGAGCAGTACTTC
CDR3 protein: CASSLLGQGVSGEQYF

J gene: TRBJ1-5
clone size: once
D gene: -
V gene: TRBV30
CDR3 DNA: TGTGCCTGGAGTCTGGAGTTCAATCAGCCCCAGCATTTT
CDR3 protein: CAWSLEFNQPQHF

J gene: TRBJ2-7
clone size: -
D gene: TRBD1
V gene: TRBV7-8
CDR3 DNA: TGTGCCAGCAGCCCCGACAGGGGACACTACGAGCAGTACTTC
CDR3 protein: CASSPDRGHYEQYF

J gene: TRBJ2-3
clone size: -
D gene: -
V gene: TRBV10-3
CDR3 DNA: TGTGCCATCAGTGAGTCGGGCGGGAGCACAGATACGCAGTATTTT
CDR3 protein: CAISESGGSTDTQYF

J gene: TRBJ1-2
clone size: few
D gene: TRBD1
V gene: TRBV5-1
CDR3 DNA: TGCGCCAGCAGGGACAGGATGGGTCTGAGCTACACCTTC
CDR3 protein: CASRDRMGLSYTF

J gene: TRBJ2-5
clone size: once
D gene: -
V gene: TRBV10-2
CDR3 DNA: TGCGCCAGCACGCAAGGGGGTGCGGAGACCCAGTACTTC
CDR3 protein: CASTQGGAETQYF

J gene: TRBJ2-5
clone size: -
D gene: TRBD1
V gene: TRBV10-2
CDR3 DNA: TGCGCCAGCCAGTCAAGCGGGACAGGGCCTCGATGGGTTGTGAGGGAGACCCAGTACTTC
CDR3 protein: CASQSSGTGPRWVVRETQYF

J gene: TRBJ2-2
clone size: -
D gene: TRBD1
V gene: TRBV10-3
CDR3 DNA: TGTGCCATCAGTGTGACAGGGGCGAACACCGGGGAGCTGTTTTTT
CDR3 protein: CAISVTGANTGELFF

J gene: TRBJ1-5
clone size: -
D gene: TRBD1
V gene: TRBV7-2
CDR3 DNA: TGTGCCAGCAGCTCAGGGGGGAATAGCAATCAGCCCCAGCATTTT
CDR3 protein: CASSSGGNSNQPQHF

J gene: TRBJ2-5
clone size: -
D gene: -
V gene: TRBV15
CDR3 DNA: TGTGCCACCAGCAGCATCGACCGGCGGGAACAAGAGACCCAGTACTTC
CDR3 protein: CATSSIDRREQETQYF

J gene: TRBJ1-2
clone size: -
D gene: TRBD1
V gene: TRBV29-1
CDR3 DNA: TGCAGTGTAGGGACAGGGCTTTCCTATGGCTACACCTTC
CDR3 protein: CSVGTGLSYGYTF

J gene: TRBJ2-5
clone size: -
D gene: -
V gene: TRBV18
CDR3 DNA: TGTGCCAGCTCATCAGGACTACAAGAGACCCAGTACTTC
CDR3 protein: CASSSGLQETQYF

J gene: TRBJ2-7
clone size: -
D gene: -
V gene: TRBV30
CDR3 DNA: TGTGCCTGGAGTGTACCGTGGGCCGAGCAGTACTTC
CDR3 protein: CAWSVPWAEQYF

J gene: TRBJ1-3
clone size: -
D gene: TRBD1
V gene: TRBV12-5
CDR3 DNA: TGTGCTAGTGGTTTGCAACCGGGACAGCCCGGCTCTGGAAACACCATATATTTT
CDR3 protein: CASGLQPGQPGSGNTIYF

J gene: TRBJ2-7
clone size: -
D gene: TRBD1
V gene: TRBV19
CDR3 DNA: TGTGCCAGTAGTATCTCCGGGACAGGGGCCTACGAGCAGTACTTC
CDR3 protein: CASSISGTGAYEQYF

J gene: TRBJ1-2
clone size: -
D gene: -
V gene: TRBV19
CDR3 DNA: TGTGCCAGTAGTATACAGGGCCTCTATGGCTACACCTTC
CDR3 protein: CASSIQGLYGYTF

J gene: TRBJ2-1
clone size: -
D gene: -
V gene: TRBV27
CDR3 DNA: TGTGCCAGCAGACCGTTCGCCGGGACACACTACAATGAGCAGTTCTTC
CDR3 protein: CASRPFAGTHYNEQFF

J gene: TRBJ1-5
clone size: -
D gene: -
V gene: TRBV6-1
CDR3 DNA: TGTGCCAGCAGTGAATCGGGTTTCGGCGGATCCTGGCCCCAGCATTTT
CDR3 protein: CASSESGFGGSWPQHF

J gene: TRBJ2-7
clone size: once
D gene: -
V gene: TRBV5-1
CDR3 DNA: TGCGCCAGCAGCTTGTACGCGGGCTCCTACGAGCAGTACTTC
CDR3 protein: CASSLYAGSYEQYF

J gene: TRBJ1-4
clone size: -
D gene: TRBD1
V gene: TRBV12-5
CDR3 DNA: TGTGCTAGTGGCCCCGGGACAGGGTATGAAAAACTGTTTTTT
CDR3 protein: CASGPGTGYEKLFF

J gene: TRBJ2-7
clone size: -
D gene: -
V gene: TRBV11-1
CDR3 DNA: TGTGCCAGCAGCTTAATCTGGGGGCCCTACGAGCAGTACTTC
CDR3 protein: CASSLIWGPYEQYF

J gene: TRBJ1-2
clone size: once
D gene: TRBD1
V gene: TRBV30
CDR3 DNA: TGTGCCTGGACCAACTCACAGGGGGGGAATGGCTACACCTTC
CDR3 protein: CAWTNSQGGNGYTF

J gene: TRBJ2-3
clone size: -
D gene: -
V gene: TRBV21-1
CDR3 DNA: TGTGCCAGCAGCGGAGGGACAGATACGCAGTATTTT
CDR3 protein: CASSGGTDTQYF

J gene: TRBJ1-1
clone size: -
D gene: -
V gene: TRBV25-1
CDR3 DNA: TGTGCCAGCGTGGCGGGGGTAGACACTGAAGCTTTCTTT
CDR3 protein: CASVAGVDTEAFF

J gene: TRBJ1-4
clone size: -
D gene: -
V gene: TRBV7-9
CDR3 DNA: TGTGCCCGTAGGACTGAAGGGGGATCCCCAACTAATGAAAAACTGTTTTTT
CDR3 protein: CARRTEGGSPTNEKLFF

J gene: TRBJ2-3
clone size: -
D gene: TRBD1
V gene: TRBV11-2
CDR3 DNA: TGTGCCAGCGACAGGGGGCCACGCACAGATACGCAGTATTTT
CDR3 protein: CASDRGPRTDTQYF

J gene: TRBJ2-1
clone size: -
D gene: TRBD2
V gene: TRBV12-5
CDR3 DNA: TGTGCTAGTGGTTTGGTACCTAGCGGGAGGAATGAGCAGTTCTTC
CDR3 protein: CASGLVPSGRNEQFF

J gene: TRBJ1-3
clone size: -
D gene: -
V gene: TRBV7-2
CDR3 DNA: TGTGCCAGCAGCTTAGGCGGTTCTGGAAACACCATATATTTT
CDR3 protein: CASSLGGSGNTIYF

J gene: TRBJ2-4
clone size: -
D gene: -
V gene: TRBV7-8
CDR3 DNA: TGTGCCAGCAGCTTAGACTCGGACATTCAGTACTTC
CDR3 protein: CASSLDSDIQYF

J gene: TRBJ2-7
clone size: -
D gene: TRBD2
V gene: TRBV10-3
CDR3 DNA: TGTGCCTCAGGGGCAGCGGGAGAGATAGACGAGCAGTACTTC
CDR3 protein: CASGAAGEIDEQYF

J gene: TRBJ2-2
clone size: -
D gene: TRBD2
V gene: TRBV28
CDR3 DNA: TGTGCCAGCAGTCCAACTAGCGGGAGTAAACTGGTCGGGGAGCTGTTTTTT
CDR3 protein: CASSPTSGSKLVGELFF

J gene: TRBJ2-7
clone size: -
D gene: -
V gene: TRBV27
CDR3 DNA: TGTGCCAGCAGTGGGGGCGCGAGTTACGAGCAGTACTTC
CDR3 protein: CASSGGASYEQYF

J gene: TRBJ2-5
clone size: -
D gene: -
V gene: TRBV9
CDR3 DNA: TGTGCCAGCAGCGTAGCTCAAGTAGGAGGGAGGGGGCAAGAGACCCAGTACTTC
CDR3 protein: CASSVAQVGGRGQETQYF

J gene: TRBJ1-4
clone size: -
D gene: -
V gene: TRBV6-5
CDR3 DNA: TGTGCCAGCGGGGGGGGGAAAGAAAAACTGTTTTTT
CDR3 protein: CASGGGKEKLFF

J gene: TRBJ2-7
clone size: -
D gene: TRBD2
V gene: TRBV2
CDR3 DNA: TGTGCCAGCAGTGACAGTGCGGGAGGCCTCTACGAGCAGTACTTC
CDR3 protein: CASSDSAGGLYEQYF